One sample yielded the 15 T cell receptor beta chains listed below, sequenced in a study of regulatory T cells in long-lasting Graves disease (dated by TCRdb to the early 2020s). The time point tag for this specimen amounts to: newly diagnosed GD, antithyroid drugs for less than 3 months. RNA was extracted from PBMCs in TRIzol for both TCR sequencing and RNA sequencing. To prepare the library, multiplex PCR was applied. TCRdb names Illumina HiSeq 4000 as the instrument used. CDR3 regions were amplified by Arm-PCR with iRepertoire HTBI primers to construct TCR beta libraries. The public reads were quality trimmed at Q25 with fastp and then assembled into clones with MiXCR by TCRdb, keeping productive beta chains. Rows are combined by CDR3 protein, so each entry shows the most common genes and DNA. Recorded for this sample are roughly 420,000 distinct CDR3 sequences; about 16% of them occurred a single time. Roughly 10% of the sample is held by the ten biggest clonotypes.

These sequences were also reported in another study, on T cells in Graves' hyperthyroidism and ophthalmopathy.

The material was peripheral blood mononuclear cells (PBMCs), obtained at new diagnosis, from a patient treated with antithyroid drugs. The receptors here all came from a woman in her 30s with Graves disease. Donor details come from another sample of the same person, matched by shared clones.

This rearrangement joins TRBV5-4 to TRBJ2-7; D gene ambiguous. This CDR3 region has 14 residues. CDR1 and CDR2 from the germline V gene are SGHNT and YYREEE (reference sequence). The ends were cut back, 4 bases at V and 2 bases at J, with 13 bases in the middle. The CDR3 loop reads CASSDPTGAYEQYF. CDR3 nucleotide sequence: TGTGCCAGCAGCGATCCGACTGGAGCCTACGAGCAGTACTTC.

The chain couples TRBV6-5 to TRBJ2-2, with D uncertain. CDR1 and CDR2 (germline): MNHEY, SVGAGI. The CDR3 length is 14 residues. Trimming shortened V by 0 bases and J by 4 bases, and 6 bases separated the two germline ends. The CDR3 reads CASSYSRLTGELFF. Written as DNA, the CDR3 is TGTGCCAGCAGTTACTCTCGGCTCACCGGGGAGCTGTTTTTT.

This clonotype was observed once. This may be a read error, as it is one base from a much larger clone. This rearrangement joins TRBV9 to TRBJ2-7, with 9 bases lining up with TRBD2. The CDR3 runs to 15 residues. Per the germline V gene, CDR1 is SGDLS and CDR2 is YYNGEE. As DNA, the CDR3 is TGTGCCAGCAGCGTAGAAGGCGGGAGGGCCTACGAGCGGTACTTC. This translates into CASSVEGGRAYERYF.

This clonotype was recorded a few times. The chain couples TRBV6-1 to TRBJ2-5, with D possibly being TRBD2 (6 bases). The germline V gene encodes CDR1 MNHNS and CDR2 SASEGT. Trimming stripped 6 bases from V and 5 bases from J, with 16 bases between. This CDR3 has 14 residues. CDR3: CASRSGSAFETQYF. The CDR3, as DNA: TGTGCCAGCAGGAGCGGGTCGGCTTTTGAGACCCAGTACTTC.

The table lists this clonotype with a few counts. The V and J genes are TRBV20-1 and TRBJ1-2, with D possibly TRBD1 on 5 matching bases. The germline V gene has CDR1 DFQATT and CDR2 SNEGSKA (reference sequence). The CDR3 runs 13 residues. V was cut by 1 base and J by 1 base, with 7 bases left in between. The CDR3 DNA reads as TGCAGTGCTAGAGTCGGGGGTAACTATGGCTACACCTTC. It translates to CSARVGGNYGYTF.

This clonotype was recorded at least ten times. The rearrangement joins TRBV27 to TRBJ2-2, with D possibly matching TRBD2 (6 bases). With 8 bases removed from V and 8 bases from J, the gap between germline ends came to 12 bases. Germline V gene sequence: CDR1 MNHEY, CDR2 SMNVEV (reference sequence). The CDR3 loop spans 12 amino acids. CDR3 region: CASSRRGGELFF. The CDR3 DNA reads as TGTGCCAGCTCTCGGCGGGGAGGGGAGCTGTTTTTT.

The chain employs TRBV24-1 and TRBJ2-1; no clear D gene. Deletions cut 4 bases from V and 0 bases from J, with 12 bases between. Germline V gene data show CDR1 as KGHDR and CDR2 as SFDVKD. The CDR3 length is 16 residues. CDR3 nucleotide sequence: TGTGCCACCAGTGACTCTGGCAGACACTCCTACAATGAGCAGTTCTTC. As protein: CATSDSGRHSYNEQFF.

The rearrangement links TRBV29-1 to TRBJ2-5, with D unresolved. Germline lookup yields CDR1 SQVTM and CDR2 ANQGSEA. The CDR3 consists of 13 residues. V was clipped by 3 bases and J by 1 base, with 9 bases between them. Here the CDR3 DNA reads TGCAGCGTTGACACGTCGGTCCAAGAGACCCAGTACTTC. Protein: CSVDTSVQETQYF.

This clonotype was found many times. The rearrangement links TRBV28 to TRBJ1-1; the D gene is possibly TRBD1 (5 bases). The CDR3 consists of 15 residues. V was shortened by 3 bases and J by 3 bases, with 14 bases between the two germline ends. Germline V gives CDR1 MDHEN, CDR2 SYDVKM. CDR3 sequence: CASSLGGLTYTEAFF. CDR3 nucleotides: TGTGCCAGCAGTTTGGGGGGGTTGACGTACACTGAAGCTTTCTTT.

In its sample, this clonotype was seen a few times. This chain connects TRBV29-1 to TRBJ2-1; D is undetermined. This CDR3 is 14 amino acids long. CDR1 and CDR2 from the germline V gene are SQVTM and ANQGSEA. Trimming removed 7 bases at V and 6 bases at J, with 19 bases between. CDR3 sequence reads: CSAVERTRINEQFF. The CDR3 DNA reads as TGCAGCGCTGTGGAGAGGACCCGTATCAATGAGCAGTTCTTC.

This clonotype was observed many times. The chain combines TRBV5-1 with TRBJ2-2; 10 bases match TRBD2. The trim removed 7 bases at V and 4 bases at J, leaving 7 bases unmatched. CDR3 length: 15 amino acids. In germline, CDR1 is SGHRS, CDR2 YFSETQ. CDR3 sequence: CASGIIAGGTGELFF. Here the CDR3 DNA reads TGCGCCAGCGGGATAATAGCGGGAGGCACCGGGGAGCTGTTTTTT.

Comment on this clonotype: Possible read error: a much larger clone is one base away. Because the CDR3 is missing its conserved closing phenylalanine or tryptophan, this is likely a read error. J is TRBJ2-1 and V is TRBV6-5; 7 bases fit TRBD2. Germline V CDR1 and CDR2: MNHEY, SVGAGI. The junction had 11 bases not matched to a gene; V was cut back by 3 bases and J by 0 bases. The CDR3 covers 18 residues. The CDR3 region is CASSYKRGIPSSYNEQFL. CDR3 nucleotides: TGTGCCAGCAGTTATAAGCGGGGTATCCCAAGCTCCTACAATGAGCAGTTCCTC.

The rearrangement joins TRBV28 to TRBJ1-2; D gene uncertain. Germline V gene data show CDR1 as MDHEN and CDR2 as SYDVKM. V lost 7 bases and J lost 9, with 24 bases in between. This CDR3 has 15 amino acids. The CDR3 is CASILARILGIRYTF. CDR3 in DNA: TGTGCCAGCATCCTCGCCAGGATTTTAGGGATTCGCTACACCTTC.

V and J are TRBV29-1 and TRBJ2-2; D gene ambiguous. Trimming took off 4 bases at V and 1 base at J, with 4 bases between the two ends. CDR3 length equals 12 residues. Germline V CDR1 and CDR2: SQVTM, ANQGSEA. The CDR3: CSVARNTGELFF. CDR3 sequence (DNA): TGCAGCGTTGCCAGGAACACCGGGGAGCTGTTTTTT.

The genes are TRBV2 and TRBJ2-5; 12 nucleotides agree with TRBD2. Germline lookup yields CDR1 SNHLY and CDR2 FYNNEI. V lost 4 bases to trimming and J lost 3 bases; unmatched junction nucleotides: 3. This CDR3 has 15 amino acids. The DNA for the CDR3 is TGTGCCAGCAGTGGACTAGCGGGGGCTAAAGAGACCCAGTACTTC. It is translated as CASSGLAGAKETQYF.